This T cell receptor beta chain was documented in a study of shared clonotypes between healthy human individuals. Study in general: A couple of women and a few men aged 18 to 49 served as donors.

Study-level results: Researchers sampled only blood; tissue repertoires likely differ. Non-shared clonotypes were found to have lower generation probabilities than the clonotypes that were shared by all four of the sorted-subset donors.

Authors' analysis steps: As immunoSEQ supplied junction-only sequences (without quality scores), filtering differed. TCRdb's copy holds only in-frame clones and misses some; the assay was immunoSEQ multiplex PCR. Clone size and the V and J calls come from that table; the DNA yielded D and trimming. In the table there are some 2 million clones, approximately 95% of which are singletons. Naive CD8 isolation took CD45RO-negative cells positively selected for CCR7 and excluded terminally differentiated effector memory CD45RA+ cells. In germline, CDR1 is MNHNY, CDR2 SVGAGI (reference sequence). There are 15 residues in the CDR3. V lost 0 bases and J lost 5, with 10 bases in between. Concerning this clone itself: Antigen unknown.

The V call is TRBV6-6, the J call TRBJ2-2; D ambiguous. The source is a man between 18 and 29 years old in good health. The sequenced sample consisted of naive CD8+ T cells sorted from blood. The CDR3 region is CASSYSIGSTGELFF. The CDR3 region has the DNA TGTGCCAGCAGTTACTCGATTGGGTCTACCGGGGAGCTGTTTTTT.